The subject of this entry is one T cell receptor (beta chain). What it recognizes is unknown. The donors were healthy bone marrow donors. Germline CDR1 reads GTSNPN; CDR2 reads SVGIG (reference sequence). The CDR3 runs to 15 residues. V was clipped by 2 bases and J by 1 base; unmatched bases: 6. The data were obtained in a study of cytomegalovirus exposure and HLA in healthy donors. Findings and caveats of the study: When analyzed later, a missense DCLRE1C variant was found to be linked to TCR beta V- and J-gene trimming. With DRB1 most and HLA-C fewest, TCR association rates differed between HLA loci in a later analysis. At a 0.05 false discovery rate, a later analysis found roughly 17,000 TCR beta sequences to be associated with HLA alleles.

Researchers ran the PCR with 60 Vbeta and 13 Jbeta primers. Assay: immunoSEQ multiplex PCR; the TCRdb copy retains only in-frame clones and omits some. The sample carries 60,000 to 65,000 clones, roughly 73% recorded once. The sequenced sample consisted of PBMCs. The TCR comes from a middle-aged woman in good health and CMV-seropositive. The chain is built from TRBV30 and TRBJ2-7, with 9 bases matching TRBD1. The CDR3, as DNA: TGTGCCTGGAGTTCCCCGGGACAGGGTTCCTACGAGCAGTACTTC. Translating gives CAWSSPGQGSYEQYF. Drawing the rest from reference TRBV30 and TRBJ2-7, the complete variable domain is SQTIHQWPATLVQPVGSPLSLECTVEGTSNPNLYWYRQAAGRGLQLLFYSVGIGQISSEVPQNLSASRPQDRQFILSSKKLLLSDSGFYLCAWSSPGQGSYEQYFGPGTRLTVT.